A selection of T cell receptor beta chains follows, all from one sample in a study of shared clonotypes between healthy human individuals. The repertoire was sequenced with immunoSEQ multiplex PCR; TCRdb's copy has only in-frame clones and lacks some. The table includes some 1,100,000 clones, 75% to 80% detected once. The sample was memory CD4+ T cells from PBMCs. These receptors came from a man between 18 and 35 years old in good health. Some clones in this sample may be carry-over from other donors' samples. CDR3s include the opening cysteine and the closing phenylalanine or tryptophan. The D gene is left open where the match is weak. Some rows have no size entry. The others give once, few or many, or a class for an expanded clone.

j_call,v_call,d_call,clone_size,cdr3_aa,cdr3_nt
TRBJ2-1,TRBV7-9,TRBD2,.,CASSSELAATYNEQFF,TGTGCCAGCAGCTCCGAACTAGCGGCTACCTACAATGAGCAGTTCTTC
TRBJ2-2,TRBV7-8,TRBD2,.,CASSLARAGGPRELFF,TGTGCCAGCAGCTTAGCGCGTGCGGGAGGGCCAAGGGAGCTGTTTTTT
TRBJ1-4,TRBV28,.,.,CASSLQDHIPEKLFF,TGTGCCAGCAGTTTACAGGACCATATTCCGGAAAAACTGTTTTTT
TRBJ1-2,TRBV6-1,.,.,CASSEPRGGYGYTF,TGTGCCAGCAGTGAACCTCGGGGGGGGTATGGCTACACCTTC
TRBJ2-3,TRBV5-6,.,.,CASSLSDTQYF,TGTGCCAGCAGCCTCTCAGATACGCAGTATTTT
TRBJ1-1,TRBV2,TRBD1,.,CASRTLGWDRDREAFF,TGTGCCAGCAGAACCCTCGGGTGGGACAGGGACCGTGAAGCTTTCTTT
TRBJ2-2,TRBV6-5,.,.,CASSLTEGGTGELFF,TGTGCCAGCAGTCTTACCGAGGGCGGGACCGGGGAGCTGTTTTTT
TRBJ2-7,TRBV7-2,.,.,CASSLRGYEQYF,TGTGCCAGCAGCTTAAGGGGCTACGAGCAGTACTTC
TRBJ1-2,TRBV28,.,.,CASSSRTAPYGYTF,TGTGCCAGCAGTAGTCGGACAGCACCCTATGGCTACACCTTC
TRBJ2-3,TRBV6-6,TRBD1,.,CASSFTQGAGDTQYF,TGTGCCAGCAGTTTTACTCAGGGGGCTGGAGATACGCAGTATTTT
TRBJ2-3,TRBV5-6,.,.,CASSSGLMTDTQYF,TGTGCCAGCAGCTCGGGCCTGATGACAGATACGCAGTATTTT
TRBJ2-1,TRBV7-3,TRBD1,.,CASSSQGGYNEQFF,TGTGCCAGCAGCTCACAGGGGGGCTACAATGAGCAGTTCTTC
TRBJ2-7,TRBV6-1,.,.,CASSDLGTTYEQYF,TGTGCCAGCAGTGACCTCGGGACAACCTACGAGCAGTACTTC
TRBJ2-3,TRBV29-1,TRBD2,.,CSVERASGTDTQYF,TGCAGCGTTGAAAGGGCTAGCGGTACAGATACGCAGTATTTT
TRBJ1-1,TRBV27,.,few,CASSYTGVYTEAFF,TGTGCCAGCAGTTACACAGGTGTGTACACTGAAGCTTTCTTT
TRBJ2-7,TRBV5-4,.,.,CASSLDSARSYEQYF,TGTGCCAGCAGCTTGGATAGCGCTAGATCCTACGAGCAGTACTTC
TRBJ2-2,TRBV7-2,.,many,CASSLSRDLVGELFF,TGTGCCAGCAGCTTAAGCCGGGACTTGGTCGGGGAGCTGTTTTTT
TRBJ2-1,TRBV29-1,TRBD1,.,CSVQRDRGYNEQFF,TGCAGCGTTCAACGGGACAGGGGTTACAATGAGCAGTTCTTC
TRBJ1-1,TRBV5-6,.,.,CASSLLAGTPNGGAFF,TGTGCCAGCAGCTTGTTGGCCGGGACTCCCAATGGAGGAGCTTTCTTT
TRBJ2-5,TRBV4-2,TRBD2,few,CASSRQLAGEGTQYF,TGTGCCAGCAGCCGACAATTAGCGGGAGAGGGGACCCAGTACTTC
TRBJ1-2,TRBV25-1,TRBD1,few,CASSAPGTGGGGYTF,TGTGCCAGCAGTGCTCCCGGGACAGGGGGCGGTGGCTACACCTTC
TRBJ2-2,TRBV25-1,TRBD2,.,CASSSSSSGRRTGELFF,TGTGCCAGCAGTTCATCATCTAGCGGGAGGCGCACCGGGGAGCTGTTTTTT
TRBJ2-3,TRBV6-5,.,.,CASSSGLFSAQYF,TGTGCCAGCAGTTCAGGACTATTCAGTGCGCAGTATTTT
TRBJ1-2,TRBV5-6,.,.,CASSSLATGTDYGYTF,TGTGCCAGCAGCTCTTTAGCGACAGGTACGGACTATGGCTACACCTTC
TRBJ2-3,TRBV15,TRBD2,many,CATSRALAGHSEDTQYF,TGTGCCACCAGCAGAGCTCTAGCGGGCCACTCGGAGGATACGCAGTATTTT
TRBJ2-6,TRBV28,TRBD1,.,CASSPKGQGSLGGANVLTF,TGTGCCAGCAGTCCGAAGGGACAGGGGTCTTTGGGTGGGGCCAACGTCCTGACTTTC
TRBJ2-7,TRBV27,.,.,CASSHRGEQYF,TGTGCCAGCAGCCATAGGGGCGAGCAGTACTTC
TRBJ2-3,TRBV12-2,.,.,CASRYDCPTGGTQYF,.
TRBJ2-5,TRBV5-1,.,.,CASSPVEASGWETQYF,TGCGCCAGCAGCCCAGTGGAGGCCAGCGGTTGGGAGACCCAGTACTTC
TRBJ2-7,TRBV10-1,.,.,CARSLQRVSSISSYEQYF,TGCGCCCGATCCCTACAACGGGTATCATCAATATCCTCCTACGAGCAGTACTTC
TRBJ2-1,TRBV7-7,.,.,CASSSRSGEQFF,TGTGCCAGCAGCTCTAGATCGGGTGAGCAGTTCTTC
TRBJ2-3,TRBV28,TRBD2,.,CATRGASGRGDTQYF,TGTGCCACCCGAGGAGCTAGCGGGAGGGGGGATACGCAGTATTTT
TRBJ1-1,TRBV5-1,.,once,CASSTVPIAVNTEAFF,TGCGCCAGCAGCACCGTGCCTATCGCGGTCAACACTGAAGCTTTCTTT
TRBJ1-1,TRBV2,.,once,CASGGAPGKNTEAFF,TGTGCCAGCGGAGGGGCTCCAGGGAAGAACACTGAAGCTTTCTTT
TRBJ2-1,TRBV27,.,once,CASSPRQMSSYNEQFF,TGTGCCAGCAGTCCCCGACAGATGAGCTCCTACAATGAGCAGTTCTTC
TRBJ2-3,TRBV11-1,.,few,CASSLALRVDTQYF,TGTGCCAGCAGCTTAGCGTTGCGTGTAGATACGCAGTATTTT
TRBJ2-5,TRBV9,.,.,CASSGTGSGETQYF,TGTGCCAGCAGCGGGACGGGCTCCGGGGAGACCCAGTACTTC
TRBJ1-1,TRBV5-4,.,.,CASSLGRGGTEAFF,TGTGCCAGCAGCTTGGGAAGGGGAGGCACTGAAGCTTTCTTT
TRBJ2-5,TRBV10-3,TRBD1,.,CAISEFGQGIRETQYF,TGTGCCATCAGTGAGTTTGGACAGGGGATCAGGGAGACCCAGTACTTC
TRBJ2-5,TRBV4-2,.,.,CASSQDRTSPRTQYF,TGTGCCAGCAGCCAAGATCGTACTAGCCCTAGGACCCAGTACTTC
TRBJ1-2,TRBV2,.,.,CASSLGAGGGYTF,TGTGCCAGCAGTCTCGGGGCAGGAGGGGGCTACACCTTC
TRBJ2-7,TRBV5-1,TRBD2,.,CASSLAGALIYEQYF,TGCGCCAGCAGCCTAGCGGGAGCCCTTATCTACGAGCAGTACTTC
TRBJ2-2,TRBV2,.,.,CASSVFGGTGELFF,TGTGCCAGCAGTGTATTCGGCGGGACCGGGGAGCTGTTTTTT
TRBJ2-1,TRBV5-1,.,.,CASSLAGPGRSNEQFF,TGCGCCAGCAGCTTGGCCGGGCCGGGAAGGTCCAATGAGCAGTTCTTC
TRBJ2-5,TRBV6-1,TRBD1,once,CASSEAGGVETQYF,TGTGCCAGCAGTGAAGCAGGGGGCGTAGAGACCCAGTACTTC
TRBJ2-2,TRBV7-8,.,.,CASSLVGRNTGELFF,TGTGCCAGCAGCTTAGTAGGGCGGAACACCGGGGAGCTGTTTTTT
TRBJ2-1,TRBV20-1,.,.,CSALSFTEQFF,TGCAGTGCTCTTTCTTTCACTGAGCAGTTCTTC
TRBJ1-2,TRBV5-1,.,.,CASSPTEPYGYTF,TGCGCCAGCAGCCCGACAGAGCCCTATGGCTACACCTTC
TRBJ2-5,TRBV5-4,.,.,CASSLDSFGETQYF,TGTGCCAGCAGCTTGGACAGTTTTGGAGAGACCCAGTACTTC
TRBJ2-4,TRBV18,.,once,CASSPLGESENIQYF,TGTGCCAGCTCACCACTAGGGGAATCTGAAAACATTCAGTACTTC
TRBJ2-1,TRBV4-2,.,.,CASSHPNTPVGNEQFF,TGTGCCAGCAGCCACCCGAACACTCCGGTGGGCAATGAGCAGTTCTTC
TRBJ2-3,TRBV6-1,.,once,CASSVQAADTQYF,TGTGCCAGCAGTGTCCAGGCCGCAGATACGCAGTATTTT
TRBJ2-1,TRBV5-1,TRBD2,.,CASSKLAGVDNEQFF,TGCGCCAGCAGCAAACTAGCGGGGGTTGACAATGAGCAGTTCTTC
TRBJ2-7,TRBV5-1,.,few,CASSLAIGGTEQYF,TGCGCCAGCAGCTTGGCCATCGGGGGTACCGAGCAGTACTTC